Following are 25 T cell receptor beta chains from one sample sequenced in a study of T-cell reconstitution after alpha-beta-depleted transplantation in children. The study, taken as a whole, reports: T-cell counts and diversity at one year post-transplant came mainly from newly produced T cells.

TCRbeta library construction was performed incorporating unique molecular identifiers. TCRdb reprocessed the PCR reads via MiXCR and lists one record per CDR3 protein. The sample holds around 300,000 distinct CDR3 sequences, 6.5% to 9% seen once. These TCRs' antigens remain unknown. The sequencing here drew on peripheral blood, taken 360 days after TCRalphabeta/CD19-depleted stem cell transplant. All receptors come from a female patient between 2 and 15 years old who had a stem cell transplant for Fanconi anemia, so the T cells may come from the graft donor.

This clonotype was detected ten times or more. The gene calls are TRBV7-2 and TRBJ2-7; D may match TRBD1 or TRBD2 (5 bases each). CDR3 length: 13 amino acids. The germline V and J ends were trimmed by 6 bases and 3 bases, with 12 bases remaining between them. Looked up from germline, CDR1 is SGHTA and CDR2 is FQGNSA. The CDR3 DNA sequence: TGTGCCAGCAGTCCCAATGGGGGCTACGAGCAGTACGTC. This codes for CASSPNGGYEQYV.

The chain recombines TRBV2 with TRBJ1-5; tentative D call: TRBD1 (6 bases). This CDR3 spans 13 amino acids. Germline CDR1 is SNHLY and CDR2 is FYNNEI. Written as DNA, the CDR3 is TGTGCAAGCCGCCAGGGGTGGGATCAGCCCCAGCATTTT. Translating it yields CASRQGWDQPQHF. The entire variable domain, with the rest obtained from reference TRBV2 and TRBJ1-5, is as follows: EPEVTQTPSHQVTQMGQEVILRCVPISNHLYFYWYRQILGQKVEFLVSFYNNEISEKSEIFDDQFSVERPDGSNFTLKIRSTKLEDSAMYFCASRQGWDQPQHFGDGTRLSIL.

This clonotype has ten or more counts. The V and J genes are TRBV20-1 and TRBJ1-2; 11 nucleotides match TRBD1. CDR3 length equals 14 residues. In germline, CDR1 is DFQATT, CDR2 SNEGSKA (reference sequence). The J segment lost 4 bases and the V segment lost 0 bases, leaving 1 base of the junction unmatched. CDR3 sequence (DNA): TGCAGTGCTAGAGATGGGACAGGGGGCTATGGCTACACCTTC. Translated: CSARDGTGGYGYTF.

This chain joins TRBV28 and TRBJ1-2; D is perhaps TRBD1 (5 bases). Germline V CDR1 and CDR2: MDHEN, SYDVKM. The V end lost 6 bases, the J end lost 5 bases, and 28 bases lay between the germline ends. The CDR3 is made up of 18 amino acids. CDR3 in DNA: TGTGCCAGCAGCGACAGTTGGGGAGTGGGGGGGGACTCTTATGGCTACACCTTC. This codes for CASSDSWGVGGDSYGYTF.

The table lists this clonotype with a few counts. V gene TRBV2 combines with J gene TRBJ2-7; 8 bases are a match to TRBD2. The CDR3 contains 12 residues. CDR1 is SNHLY and CDR2 is FYNNEI in the germline V gene. The trim removed 6 bases at V and 4 bases at J, leaving 2 bases unmatched. The CDR3 loop reads CASRGLEYEQYV. The DNA for the CDR3 is TGTGCCAGCAGGGGACTAGAGTACGAGCAGTACGTC.

Many counts were recorded for this clonotype. The chain links TRBV20-1 to TRBJ2-3; TRBD2 agrees at 7 bases. Germline-derived CDR1 and CDR2 are DFQATT and SNEGSKA (reference sequence). V shed 4 bases and J 0 bases; nucleotides not matched to a gene: 4. The length of the CDR3 is 14 residues. CDR3 in amino acids: CSATLAASTDTQYF. The CDR3 DNA sequence: TGCAGTGCTACCCTAGCGGCTAGCACAGATACGCAGTATTTT.

This clonotype was recorded at least ten times. This chain uses TRBV5-1 with TRBJ1-1; no clear D. This CDR3 is built from 12 residues. Trimming removed 4 bases at V and 11 bases at J, with 15 bases between. CDR1 SGHRS and CDR2 YFSETQ come from the germline V gene. CDR3 DNA: TGCGCCAGCAGCCCTGCCGGGAGAGGGGCTTTCTTT. Translation gives CASSPAGRGAFF.

This clonotype was observed many times. The chain couples TRBV5-1 to TRBJ2-3; 12 nucleotides align to TRBD1. Germline V gene lookup returns CDR1 SGHRS and CDR2 YFSETQ. J gave up 7 bases and V 2 bases, and 5 bases lay outside the gene matches. The CDR3 sequence is 15 residues long. CDR3 loop: CASSLPGQGAYTQYF. In nucleotides, the CDR3 is TGCGCCAGCAGCTTACCGGGACAGGGGGCTTATACGCAGTATTTT. Combining the CDR3 with reference TRBV5-1 and TRBJ2-3 gives the whole variable domain KAGVTQTPRYLIKTRGQQVTLSCSPISGHRSVSWYQQTPGQGLQFLFEYFSETQRNKGNFPGRFSGRQFSNSRSEMNVSTLELGDSALYLCASSLPGQGAYTQYFGPGTRLTVL.

The CDR3 here is CASSLPTGATNEKLFF. The DNA of the CDR3 is TGCGCCAGCAGCCTCCCCACCGGTGCAACTAATGAAAAACTGTTTTTT. V gene TRBV5-1 combines with J gene TRBJ1-4; unclear D gene. Trimming left V 4 bases short and J 0 bases short, with 13 bases between. Germline CDR1 reads SGHRS; CDR2 reads YFSETQ. This CDR3 contains 16 residues.

This clonotype has only a few counts. This chain links TRBV7-7 with TRBJ2-2; 7 bases match TRBD2. CDR3 length equals 17 residues. The V gene's germline CDR1 is SSHAT and CDR2 FNYEAQ (reference sequence). The J segment lost 5 bases and the V segment lost 1 base, leaving 10 bases of the junction unmatched. This CDR3 is CASSLERWGGKTGELFF. The CDR3 DNA follows: TGTGCCAGCAGCTTAGAGCGTTGGGGAGGGAAGACCGGGGAGCTGTTTTTT.

At least ten counts were recorded for this clonotype. The CDR3 DNA is TGTGCCAGCAGCTTAGCCTCAGGGGTGCTATACAATGAGCAGTTCTTC. Protein: CASSLASGVLYNEQFF. The chain is built from TRBV7-9 and TRBJ2-1, with D possibly TRBD1 on 6 matching bases. Trimming removed 0 bases from V and 4 bases from J, with 13 bases in between. The CDR3 is made up of 16 amino acids. The germline V gene encodes CDR1 SEHNR and CDR2 FQNEAQ (reference sequence).

This clonotype was recorded at least ten times. V is TRBV28 and J is TRBJ1-2, with D perhaps TRBD1 (5 bases). CDR1 is MDHEN, CDR2 SYDVKM, per germline. The CDR3 loop spans 15 amino acids. V was cut by 4 bases and J by 4 bases, with 16 bases left in between. The CDR3 reads CASSSTPGPSYGYTF. Here the CDR3 DNA reads TGTGCCAGCAGTTCAACCCCGGGGCCCAGCTATGGCTACACCTTC.

This clonotype was seen at least ten times. The gene calls are TRBV7-2 and TRBJ1-1; tentatively, D is TRBD1 (6 bases). Germline CDR1 is SGHTA and CDR2 is FQGNSA. The V end lost 5 bases, the J end lost 3 bases, and 13 bases lay between the germline ends. This CDR3 contains 14 residues. CDR3 sequence: CASSPAGHHTEAFF. CDR3 DNA sequence: TGTGCCAGCAGCCCGGCGGGACATCACACTGAAGCTTTCTTT.

This clonotype has ten or more counts. This chain links TRBV6-1 with TRBJ2-1, with D perhaps being TRBD1 or TRBD2 (5 bases each). The germline V gene encodes CDR1 MNHNS and CDR2 SASEGT. V shed 4 bases and J shed 4 bases, with 14 bases lying between them. The length of the CDR3 is 15 residues. As DNA, the CDR3 is TGTGCCAGCAGTGCACCGGGACGGACTTACAATGAGCAGTTCTTC. Its protein product is CASSAPGRTYNEQFF.

This clonotype was counted at least ten times. The genes are TRBV4-3 and TRBJ1-3; D possibly corresponds to TRBD1 (6 bases). V lost 2 bases and J lost 3, with 11 bases in between. The germline CDR1 and CDR2 sequences are LGHNA and YSLEER. This CDR3 region has 15 residues. CDR3 DNA: TGCGCCAGCAGCCAACAGGGGATAGGTGGAAACACCATATATTTT. Protein product: CASSQQGIGGNTIYF.

This clonotype has just a few counts. This chain uses TRBV4-3 with TRBJ2-3, with D uncertain. Germline values: CDR1 LGHNA, CDR2 YSLEER. The CDR3 length is 15 residues. Trimming left V 0 bases short and J 6 bases short, with 13 bases between. CDR3 DNA: TGCGCCAGCAGCCAAGACTTAGGGCCCGCGGATACGCAGTATTTT. Encoded protein: CASSQDLGPADTQYF.

This clonotype was found many times. The rearrangement links TRBV24-1 to TRBJ2-3, with 10 bases fitting TRBD2. V shed 4 bases, J shed 5 bases, and the junction held 5 bases outside the gene matches. CDR1 is KGHDR, CDR2 SFDVKD, per germline. The CDR3 sequence is 15 residues long. The CDR3, as DNA: TGTGCCACCAGTGAAAGCGGGGGGGCCGGAGATACGCAGTATTTT. Its translation is CATSESGGAGDTQYF.

This clonotype has at least ten counts. The gene calls are TRBV5-6 and TRBJ2-5; D not resolved. The V and J ends lost 3 bases and 2 bases respectively, with 11 bases between them. The CDR3 is made up of 14 amino acids. Germline CDR1 is SGHDT and CDR2 is YYEEEE. This chain's CDR3 is CASSSGLTQETQYF. In DNA form, the CDR3 reads TGTGCCAGCAGCTCCGGTCTTACGCAAGAGACCCAGTACTTC.

This clonotype appeared a few times. The CDR3 sequence is CASSLRPGGREETQYF. CDR3 DNA: TGTGCCAGCAGCTTAAGGCCAGGGGGCAGAGAAGAGACCCAGTACTTC. The chain recombines TRBV7-3 with TRBJ2-5; 8 bases fit TRBD1. The ends lost 1 base at V and 3 bases at J; junction bases unmatched: 7. CDR1 and CDR2 (germline): SGHTA, FQGTGA. The CDR3 covers 16 residues. Filled out from reference TRBV7-3 and TRBJ2-5, the complete variable domain reads GAGVSQTPSNKVTEKGKYVELRCDPISGHTALYWYRQSLGQGPEFLIYFQGTGAADDSGLPNDRFFAVRPEGSVSTLKIQRTERGDSAVYLCASSLRPGGREETQYFGPGTRLLVL.

This clonotype showed up just a few times. The rearrangement links TRBV15 to TRBJ2-3; TRBD2 matches 11 bases. Germline lookup yields CDR1 LNHNV and CDR2 YYDKDF (reference sequence). The CDR3 consists of 15 residues. Germline trimming cut 9 bases from V and 3 bases from J; bases unmatched to any gene: 8. The DNA of the CDR3 is TGTGCCACAAAGGCTCTAGCGGGAGGTACAGATACGCAGTATTTT. Its translation: CATKALAGGTDTQYF.

The table lists this clonotype with many counts. CDR3 DNA: TGTGCCAGTAGTTGGGCCAGAGGGTCCTACGAGCAGTACTTC. Its protein product is CASSWARGSYEQYF. The chain has TRBV19 and TRBJ2-7; D perhaps matches TRBD2 (5 bases). V was cut by 5 bases and J by 1 base, with 12 bases left in between. Germline assignment: CDR1 LNHDA and CDR2 SQIVND (reference sequence). CDR3 length: 14 amino acids.

V gene TRBV7-3 combines with J gene TRBJ2-2; no reliable D call. The V end lost 2 bases, the J end lost 9 bases, and 10 bases lay between the germline ends. The CDR3 consists of 13 residues. Germline V lookup: CDR1 SGHTA, CDR2 FQGTGA. CDR3 sequence reads: CASSLGPARELFF. As DNA, the CDR3 is TGTGCCAGCAGCTTAGGACCTGCTCGGGAGCTGTTTTTT.

This clonotype was found many times. This chain joins TRBV20-1 and TRBJ2-7; 13 nucleotides line up with TRBD2. The CDR3 loop spans 15 amino acids. V lost 3 bases and J lost 4; bases outside the gene matches: 6. Per germline, CDR1 DFQATT and CDR2 SNEGSKA (reference sequence). The CDR3 sequence is CSASRLAGGPYEQYF. CDR3 nucleotide sequence: TGCAGTGCTAGTCGACTAGCGGGGGGACCTTACGAGCAGTACTTC.

The sample holds many counts of this clonotype. V is TRBV5-8 and J is TRBJ1-1; D is uncertain. The V end lost 4 bases, the J end lost 6 bases, and 7 bases lay between the germline ends. This CDR3 is 11 amino acids long. Looked up from germline, CDR1 is SGHTS and CDR2 is YDEGEE. Here the CDR3 DNA reads TGTGCCAGCAGCCCTTACTCTGAAGCTTTCTTT. Protein sequence: CASSPYSEAFF.

The table lists this clonotype with a few counts. This chain connects TRBV2 to TRBJ2-7; D may match TRBD1 or TRBD2 (6 bases each). The CDR3 has 14 amino acids. V was cut by 3 bases and J by 1 base, with 10 bases left in between. Germline V lookup: CDR1 SNHLY, CDR2 FYNNEI. The CDR3 loop is CASSDGGASYEQYF. CDR3 coding DNA: TGTGCCAGCAGTGACGGGGGCGCTTCCTACGAGCAGTACTTC.